The present T cell receptor beta chain was sequenced within a study of cytomegalovirus exposure and HLA in healthy donors. Both 60 Vbeta primers and 13 Jbeta primers went into the PCR. The assay was immunoSEQ multiplex PCR, and TCRdb's table has in-frame clones only and misses some. This table holds tens of thousands of clones, 70% to 75% found once. General observations from the study: As was reported, the HLA-A and HLA-B alleles of most subjects were accurately predicted from TCR beta sequences.

The V gene's germline CDR1 is MNHEY and CDR2 SMNVEV (reference sequence). This CDR3 is built from 14 residues. Trimming cost V 6 bases and J 9 bases; bases outside gene matches: 9. Concerning this clone: The antigen remains undetermined.

The donors comprised healthy bone marrow donors. Material for sequencing was PBMCs. The chain employs TRBV27 and TRBJ1-5; TRBD1 agrees at 9 bases. The receptor's source is a woman between 50 and 59 years old in good health and CMV-seropositive. In DNA, the CDR3 is TGTGCCAGCAGCCTCGGGACAGGGTTATCGCCCCAGCATTTT. This codes for CASSLGTGLSPQHF.